The rows below give T cell receptor beta chains drawn from one sample of a study of cytomegalovirus exposure and HLA in healthy donors. The protocol was immunoSEQ multiplex PCR, while the TCRdb copy is restricted to in-frame clones and leaves out a portion. Among some 150,000 clones listed, roughly 79% were seen once. Sequenced sample: PBMCs. The receptors shown here come from a man aged 18 to 35 in good health and CMV-seronegative. Each CDR3 is given with its conserved first and last residue. The D gene is left open where the match is weak. Part of the rows lack a size; the others show once, few, many or a class for expanded clones.

V gene	clone size	J gene	D gene	CDR3 protein	CDR3 DNA
TRBV5-4	.	TRBJ1-2	.	CASSLGHVDTSYGYTF	TGTGCCAGCAGCTTGGGACACGTGGACACCTCCTATGGCTACACCTTC
TRBV16	.	TRBJ1-5	TRBD1	CASSETGGDQPQHF	TGTGCCAGCAGCGAAACAGGGGGCGATCAGCCCCAGCATTTT
TRBV25-1	.	TRBJ1-4	.	CASSEHTATVGDEKLFF	TGTGCCAGCAGTGAACATACCGCTACCGTCGGGGATGAAAAACTGTTTTTT
TRBV19	few	TRBJ1-1	TRBD1	CASSAQGAGITEAFF	TGTGCCAGTAGTGCGCAGGGGGCAGGAATCACTGAAGCTTTCTTT
TRBV6-5	few	TRBJ1-2	.	CASSYRGLRYGYTF	TGTGCCAGCAGTTACAGAGGCCTTCGGTATGGCTACACCTTC
TRBV19	.	TRBJ2-7	.	CASSSGRGATEQYF	TGTGCCAGTAGTAGTGGCAGGGGAGCCACCGAGCAGTACTTC
TRBV19	.	TRBJ2-5	TRBD2	CASSTGLAGGVRETQYF	TGTGCCAGTAGTACGGGACTAGCGGGGGGCGTGAGGGAGACCCAGTACTTC
TRBV5-1	few	TRBJ2-7	TRBD1	CASSSLLNSRQGSGSYEQYF	TGCGCCAGCAGCTCCCTCCTAAACTCCAGACAGGGATCGGGCTCCTACGAGCAGTACTTC
TRBV5-1	.	TRBJ1-1	.	CASSLQGTNTEAFF	TGCGCCAGCAGCTTGCAGGGCACTAACACTGAAGCTTTCTTT
TRBV19	.	TRBJ2-1	TRBD2	CATSRPGGFNEQFF	TGTGCCACCTCCCGCCCGGGGGGTTTCAATGAGCAGTTCTTC
TRBV11-2	once	TRBJ2-3	TRBD2	CASSFRGGPDTQYF	TGTGCCAGCAGCTTTCGGGGGGGCCCAGATACGCAGTATTTT
TRBV29-1	.	TRBJ2-7	TRBD1	CSVAEQGAGEQYF	TGCAGCGTCGCAGAACAGGGGGCAGGGGAGCAGTACTTC
TRBV6-5	.	TRBJ2-7	.	CASSYGTPSYEQYF	TGTGCCAGCAGTTACGGGACTCCTTCCTACGAGCAGTACTTC
TRBV4-3	.	TRBJ2-3	TRBD2	CASSQETGGVTDTQYF	TGCGCCAGCAGCCAAGAGACGGGGGGAGTCACAGATACGCAGTATTTT
TRBV6-4	.	TRBJ2-4	.	CASSHGPPYLAKNIQYF	TGTGCCAGCAGCCACGGTCCTCCGTACTTAGCCAAAAACATTCAGTACTTC
TRBV5-4	.	TRBJ2-3	TRBD2	CASSLVLAGGVTDTQYF	TGTGCCAGCAGCTTGGTTCTAGCGGGGGGGGTCACAGATACGCAGTATTTT
TRBV6-5	.	TRBJ2-1	TRBD2	CASRETRGAYNEQFF	TGTGCCAGCAGAGAGACGCGGGGGGCCTACAATGAGCAGTTCTTC
TRBV10-1	.	TRBJ1-1	.	CASSKAPTGLNTEAFF	TGCGCCAGCAGTAAGGCCCCGACGGGGTTGAACACTGAAGCTTTCTTT
TRBV7-9	.	TRBJ2-3	TRBD2	CASSLDLGGAGTDTQYF	TGTGCCAGCAGCTTAGATCTCGGGGGGGCGGGCACAGATACGCAGTATTTT
TRBV27	.	TRBJ1-6	TRBD1	CASTPYRGRIYNSPLHF	TGTGCCAGCACCCCTTACAGGGGGCGTATTTATAATTCACCCCTCCACTTT
TRBV28	once	TRBJ2-3	TRBD1	CASSLWGDRPSTDTQYF	TGTGCCAGCAGTTTATGGGGGGACAGGCCGAGCACAGATACGCAGTATTTT
TRBV4-3	.	TRBJ1-2	.	CASSPLSGGNYGYTF	TGCGCCAGCAGCCCCCTATCCGGGGGAAACTATGGCTACACCTTC
TRBV6-5	.	TRBJ1-2	TRBD1	CASSYRQGQRDGYTF	TGTGCCAGCAGTTATAGACAGGGGCAAAGAGATGGCTACACCTTC
TRBV6-5	.	TRBJ1-2	.	CASSYSGAPNYGYTF	TGTGCCAGCAGTTACTCGGGGGCGCCTAACTATGGCTACACCTTC
TRBV10-1	.	TRBJ1-1	.	CASSESMAGTNTEAFF	TGCGCCAGCAGTGAGTCGATGGCAGGAACGAACACTGAAGCTTTCTTT
TRBV5-1	few	TRBJ1-1	.	CASSLAGQGPSEAFF	TGCGCCAGCAGCTTGGCCGGGCAGGGGCCCTCTGAAGCTTTCTTT
TRBV10-1	.	TRBJ2-2	TRBD1	CASSDMGTGLTGELFF	TGCGCCAGCAGTGATATGGGGACAGGATTAACCGGGGAGCTGTTTTTT
TRBV9	once	TRBJ1-1	.	CASSVGGTGITEAFF	TGTGCCAGCAGCGTAGGAGGTACGGGGATCACTGAAGCTTTCTTT
TRBV4-3	.	TRBJ2-3	.	CASSQDLTDGTDTQYF	TGCGCCAGCAGCCAAGATCTGACAGACGGCACAGATACGCAGTATTTT
TRBV5-3	.	TRBJ2-2	TRBD1	CARSLEGQGRTGELFF	TGTGCCAGAAGCTTGGAGGGACAGGGTAGAACCGGGGAGCTGTTTTTT
TRBV5-1	.	TRBJ2-1	.	CASSLDSYNEQFF	TGCGCCAGCAGCCTAGACAGTTACAATGAGCAGTTCTTC
TRBV29-1	.	TRBJ1-2	TRBD1	CSVEDRQGSNYGYTF	TGCAGCGTTGAAGACCGACAGGGATCTAACTATGGCTACACCTTC
TRBV6-1	few	TRBJ1-4	.	CASSEGWRLFF	TGTGCCAGCAGTGAAGGGTGGAGACTGTTTTTT
TRBV2	.	TRBJ2-6	.	CASSERGKGAGANVLTF	TGTGCCAGCAGTGAAAGGGGGAAGGGGGCTGGGGCCAACGTCCTGACTTTC
TRBV19	.	TRBJ1-4	.	CASSTLGQYEKLFF	TGTGCCAGTAGTACCCTAGGACAGTATGAAAAACTGTTTTTT
TRBV4-3	once	TRBJ2-3	.	CASSQNGEGALTDTQYF	TGCGCCAGCAGCCAAAACGGCGAAGGGGCCCTTACAGATACGCAGTATTTT
TRBV6-5	.	TRBJ1-5	TRBD1	CASSPGTGGWQPQHF	TGTGCCAGCAGTCCCGGGACAGGGGGCTGGCAGCCCCAGCATTTT
TRBV4-3	few	TRBJ2-3	TRBD1	CASSPGTGGDTQYF	TGCGCCAGCAGCCCCGGGACAGGGGGGGATACGCAGTATTTT
TRBV7-2	.	TRBJ2-1	TRBD1	CASSLGGTGGINEQFF	TGTGCCAGCAGCTTAGGGGGGACAGGGGGAATCAATGAGCAGTTCTTC
TRBV4-1	few	TRBJ2-7	TRBD1	CASSQVAGGSYEQYF	TGCGCCAGCAGCCAAGTGGCAGGGGGCTCCTACGAGCAGTACTTC
TRBV5-1	.	TRBJ2-2	TRBD1	CASSPGQGAGELFF	TGCGCCAGCAGCCCGGGACAGGGGGCCGGGGAGCTGTTTTTT
TRBV4-2	.	TRBJ1-3	.	CASSQDARRVGNTIYF	TGTGCCAGCAGCCAAGATGCGAGACGGGTAGGAAACACCATATATTTT
TRBV5-1	.	TRBJ2-2	TRBD1	CASSLGDRFTGELFF	TGCGCCAGCAGCTTGGGGGACAGATTCACCGGGGAGCTGTTTTTT
TRBV25-1	once	TRBJ1-2	.	CASSEGLSGFGYGYTF	TGTGCCAGCAGTGAAGGGTTATCGGGTTTTGGCTATGGCTACACCTTC
TRBV2	.	TRBJ1-4	TRBD1	CASTGQGEGLEEKLFF	TGTGCCAGCACGGGACAGGGGGAGGGTTTAGAAGAAAAACTGTTTTTT
TRBV7-3	.	TRBJ2-1	TRBD2	CASSLIGGVYNEQFF	TGTGCCAGCAGCTTAATCGGGGGGGTCTACAATGAGCAGTTCTTC
TRBV5-1	.	TRBJ2-2	.	CASSLWGVMAGSGELFF	TGCGCCAGCAGCTTGTGGGGAGTCATGGCTGGTTCAGGGGAGCTGTTTTTT
TRBV7-8	few	TRBJ2-5	.	CASSSDRQETQYF	TGTGCCAGCAGCTCCGACAGGCAAGAGACCCAGTACTTC
TRBV19	.	TRBJ2-7	TRBD1	CASSPRDRGSYEQYF	TGTGCCAGTAGTCCCCGGGACAGGGGCTCCTACGAGCAGTACTTC